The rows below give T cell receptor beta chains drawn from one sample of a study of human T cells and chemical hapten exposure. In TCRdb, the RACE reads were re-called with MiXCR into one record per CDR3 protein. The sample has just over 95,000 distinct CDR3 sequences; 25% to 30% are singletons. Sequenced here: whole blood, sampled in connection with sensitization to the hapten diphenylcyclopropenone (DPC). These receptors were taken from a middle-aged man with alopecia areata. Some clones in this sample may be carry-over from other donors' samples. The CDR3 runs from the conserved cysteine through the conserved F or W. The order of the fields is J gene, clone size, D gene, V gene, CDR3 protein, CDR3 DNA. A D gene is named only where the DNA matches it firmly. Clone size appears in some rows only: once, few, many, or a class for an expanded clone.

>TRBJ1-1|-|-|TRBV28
CASSSSQGRDTEAFF
TGTGCCAGCAGTTCTTCACAGGGTCGGGACACTGAAGCTTTCTTT
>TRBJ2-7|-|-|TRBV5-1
CASSLAGKPYEQYF
TGCGCCAGCAGCTTGGCGGGAAAGCCCTACGAGCAGTACTTC
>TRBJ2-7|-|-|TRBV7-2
CASSPSPAQQYF
TGTGCCAGCAGCCCCAGTCCAGCCCAGCAGTACTTC
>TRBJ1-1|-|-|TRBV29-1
CSVPGADMNTEAFF
TGCAGCGTTCCGGGAGCGGACATGAACACTGAAGCTTTCTTT
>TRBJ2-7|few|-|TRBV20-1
CSARDPRPGIYEQYF
TGCAGTGCTAGAGATCCCAGGCCGGGTATCTACGAGCAGTACTTC
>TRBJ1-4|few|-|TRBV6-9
CASSPPVVGPTNEKLFF
TGTGCCAGCAGCCCACCAGTTGTGGGGCCAACTAATGAAAAACTGTTTTTT
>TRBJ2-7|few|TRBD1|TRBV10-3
CAISESRTGAYEQYF
TGTGCCATCAGTGAGTCGAGGACAGGGGCCTACGAGCAGTACTTC
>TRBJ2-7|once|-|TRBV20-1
CSAKYLADREEQYF
TGCAGTGCAAAATATCTAGCGGACAGGGAAGAGCAGTACTTC
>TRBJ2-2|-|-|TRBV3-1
CASSQEWNTGELFF
TGTGCCAGCAGCCAAGAATGGAACACCGGGGAGCTGTTTTTT
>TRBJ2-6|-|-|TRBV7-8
CASSSYSGANVLTF
TGTGCCAGCAGCTCCTACTCTGGGGCCAACGTCCTGACTTTC
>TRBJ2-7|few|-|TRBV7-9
CASSSPRGRWDEQYF
TGTGCCAGCAGCTCCCCGAGGGGGAGATGGGACGAGCAGTACTTC
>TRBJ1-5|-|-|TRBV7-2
CASSLGISNQPQHF
TGTGCCAGCAGCCTAGGGATTAGCAATCAGCCCCAGCATTTT
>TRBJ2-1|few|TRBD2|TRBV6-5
CASRTLTSSNEQFF
TGTGCCAGCAGAACACTGACTAGCAGCAATGAGCAGTTCTTC
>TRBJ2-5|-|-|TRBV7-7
CASSLDRTETQYF
TGTGCCAGCAGCTTAGATAGGACAGAGACCCAGTACTTC
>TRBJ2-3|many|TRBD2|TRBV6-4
CASSPLAGGTDTQYF
TGTGCCAGCAGCCCACTAGCGGGAGGGACAGATACGCAGTATTTT
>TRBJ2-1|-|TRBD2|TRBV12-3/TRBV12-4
CASSLSGSGAYNEQFF
TGTGCCAGCAGTTTGAGCGGGAGCGGGGCCTACAATGAGCAGTTCTTC
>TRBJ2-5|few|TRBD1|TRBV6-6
CASSLSRQGGETQYF
TGTGCCAGCAGTCTTTCCCGACAGGGCGGGGAGACCCAGTACTTC
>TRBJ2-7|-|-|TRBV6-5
CASSYPPSDEQYF
TGTGCCAGCAGTTACCCCCCATCGGATGAGCAGTACTTC
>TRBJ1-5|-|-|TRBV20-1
CSARDTSGLMQHF
TGCAGTGCTAGAGATACTTCGGGGTTAATGCAGCATTTT
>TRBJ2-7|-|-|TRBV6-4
CASSDPCEELEINF
TGTGCCAGCAGTGACCCTTGTGAGGAACTCGAGATAAACTTC
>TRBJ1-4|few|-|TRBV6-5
CASSPRGPGATNEKLFF
TGTGCCAGCAGCCCCCGGGGACCGGGGGCAACTAATGAAAAACTGTTTTTT
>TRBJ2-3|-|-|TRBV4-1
CASSQVNLISTDTQYF
TGCGCCAGCAGCCAGGTCAACTTGATCAGCACAGATACGCAGTATTTT
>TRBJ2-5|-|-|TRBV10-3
CAISKGIGEETQYF
TGTGCCATCAGTAAAGGAATAGGGGAAGAGACCCAGTACTTC
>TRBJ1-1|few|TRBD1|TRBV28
CASRGQGAWNTEAFF
TGTGCCAGCAGGGGACAGGGGGCTTGGAACACTGAAGCTTTCTTT
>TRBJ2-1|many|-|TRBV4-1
CASSQSTGTSPPDNEQFF
TGCGCCAGCAGCCAATCGACGGGTACAAGTCCGCCAGACAATGAGCAGTTCTTC
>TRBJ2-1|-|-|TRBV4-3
CASSQATRGSYNEQFF
TGCGCCAGCAGCCAAGCCACTAGGGGTTCCTACAATGAGCAGTTCTTC
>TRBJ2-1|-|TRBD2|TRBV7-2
CASSPLGLGYNEQFF
TGTGCCAGCAGCCCGCTCGGACTAGGCTACAATGAGCAGTTCTTC
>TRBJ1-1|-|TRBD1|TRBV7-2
CASSSTRQGTTEAFF
TGTGCCAGCAGCTCCACTCGACAGGGGACCACTGAAGCTTTCTTT
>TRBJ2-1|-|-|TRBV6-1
CASKNGGNEQFF
TGTGCCAGCAAGAACGGGGGCAATGAGCAGTTCTTC
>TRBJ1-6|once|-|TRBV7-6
CASSSIRDPNSPLHF
TGTGCCAGCAGCTCGATCCGGGACCCAAATTCACCCCTCCACTTT
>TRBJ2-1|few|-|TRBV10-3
CAISPALGSHPYNEQFF
TGTGCCATCTCCCCGGCCCTAGGCTCTCACCCCTACAATGAGCAGTTCTTC
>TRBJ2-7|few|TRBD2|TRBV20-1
CSASGTSGLIYEQYF
TGCAGTGCTAGCGGGACTAGCGGATTAATCTACGAGCAGTACTTC
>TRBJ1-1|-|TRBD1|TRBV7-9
CASSLRDRGAEAFF
TGTGCCAGCAGTCTCCGGGACAGGGGCGCTGAAGCTTTCTTT
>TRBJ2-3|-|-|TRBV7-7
CASSPDRSTDTQYF
TGTGCCAGCAGCCCGGACAGAAGCACAGATACGCAGTATTTT
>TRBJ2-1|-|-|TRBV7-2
CASSSPWGYNEQFF
TGTGCCAGCAGCTCCCCTTGGGGGTACAATGAGCAGTTCTTC